The 27 T cell receptor beta chains below were found in one sample sequenced in a study of T cell responses to AZD1222 COVID-19 vaccine. The table came from immunoSEQ multiplex PCR; TCRdb's copy has only in-frame clones and leaves some out. Of around 91,000 clones listed, approximately 90% are singletons. Sequences were derived from peripheral blood, sampled 28 days after the second AZD1222 dose. The receptors stem from an adult who received the AZD1222 COVID-19 vaccine.

V usage is TRBV5-1 and J usage is TRBJ1-2; TRBD1 might be the D (6 bases). Germline V gives CDR1 SGHRS, CDR2 YFSETQ. Trimming stripped 9 bases from V and 5 bases from J, with 23 bases between. The CDR3 runs 15 residues. The CDR3 DNA reads TGCGCCACCAGACCCATCCCAGGGGATCAGTATGGCTACACCTTC. This sequence encodes CATRPIPGDQYGYTF.

This chain joins TRBV4-1 and TRBJ1-2; 9 bases agree with TRBD1. V dropped 3 bases and J dropped 8; count of bases not matched to a gene: 4. In germline, CDR1 is MGHRA, CDR2 YSYEKL. The CDR3 is 13 amino acids. The CDR3 protein is CASSHGTGKGYTF. DNA of the CDR3: TGCGCCAGCAGCCACGGGACAGGGAAAGGCTACACCTTC.

This chain connects TRBV28 to TRBJ2-1, with 8 positions matching TRBD1. The CDR3 length is 14 residues. The ends lost 3 bases at V and 6 bases at J; junction bases unmatched: 4. Germline assignment: CDR1 MDHEN and CDR2 SYDVKM. This chain's CDR3 is CASSLDRVVNEQFF. The CDR3 region has the DNA TGTGCCAGCAGTTTGGACAGGGTGGTCAATGAGCAGTTCTTC.

V gene TRBV28 combines with J gene TRBJ2-3; 7 bases are shared with TRBD2. The CDR3 contains 12 residues. The germline V gene encodes CDR1 MDHEN and CDR2 SYDVKM. Unmatched junction bases numbered 9, after V lost 7 bases and J lost 11 bases. The CDR3 loop reads CASKKSGNKQYF. The CDR3 bases are TGTGCCAGCAAGAAAAGCGGGAACAAGCAGTATTTT.

For this clone: The junction does not match germline at one end; this may be a read error. This chain connects TRBV24-1 to TRBJ1-1; D ambiguous. The length of the CDR3 is 12 residues. CDR1 and CDR2 (germline): KGHDR, SFDVKD. CDR3 nucleotide sequence: TGTGCCGCCAGCGATATAGGCACTGAAGCTTTCTTT. This gives the protein CAASDIGTEAFF.

V is TRBV20-1 and J is TRBJ2-7, with 9 bases lining up with TRBD2. The V segment lost 3 bases and the J segment 3 bases; nucleotides outside the gene matches: 3. CDR3 length: 13 amino acids. Per germline, CDR1 DFQATT and CDR2 SNEGSKA (reference sequence). CDR3 loop: CSASNSGGYEQYF. The CDR3 DNA reads TGCAGTGCTAGTAATAGCGGGGGCTACGAGCAGTACTTC.

This clone was picked up one time. The chain is built from TRBV6-2 or TRBV6-3 and TRBJ2-7, with 9 positions matching TRBD1. Per the germline V gene, CDR1 is MNHEY and CDR2 is SVGEGT. Trimming at V came to 4 bases and at J to 4 bases, leaving 8 bases not matched to a gene. This CDR3 is built from 15 residues. The DNA of the CDR3 is TGTGCCAGCAGTTTCCTACAGGGGGCGGGTTACGAGCAGTACTTC. Protein sequence: CASSFLQGAGYEQYF.

The V gene is TRBV6-1, the J gene TRBJ2-1; TRBD2 matches 9 bases. This CDR3 has 16 residues. J lost 4 bases, V lost 1 base, and 5 bases had no gene match. Germline V gene sequence: CDR1 MNHNS, CDR2 SASEGT. The DNA for the CDR3 is TGTGCCAGCAGTGAAGAGACTAGCGGATTTTACAATGAGCAGTTCTTC. The encoded protein is CASSEETSGFYNEQFF.

The chain recombines TRBV7-9 with TRBJ2-7, with 7 bases lining up with TRBD2. The CDR3 covers 13 residues. Germline loops: CDR1 SEHNR, CDR2 FQNEAQ (reference sequence). J was trimmed by 6 bases and V by 1 base; bases with no gene match: 3. The CDR3 protein is CASSLEGGTEQYF. The CDR3 DNA follows: TGTGCCAGCAGCTTAGAGGGAGGGACCGAGCAGTACTTC. Combining the CDR3 with reference TRBV7-9 and TRBJ2-7 gives the whole variable domain DTGVSQNPRHKITKRGQNVTFRCDPISEHNRLYWYRQTLGQGPEFLTYFQNEAQLEKSRLLSDRFSAERPKGSFSTLEIQRTEQGDSAMYLCASSLEGGTEQYFGPGTRLTVT.

This clone was recorded once. The rearrangement links TRBV9 to TRBJ2-2; D may match TRBD1 or TRBD2 (6 bases each). Between the trimmed V and J ends, which lost 4 bases and 0 bases, there was a span of 13 bases. The CDR3 extends over 16 amino acids. Looked up from germline, CDR1 is SGDLS and CDR2 is YYNGEE. The CDR3 region is CASSPGASANTGELFF. CDR3 bases: TGTGCCAGCAGCCCGGGGGCTAGCGCGAACACCGGGGAGCTGTTTTTT.

The chain combines TRBV5-1 with TRBJ2-1; the match to TRBD2 covers 12 bases. Trimming at V came to 4 bases and at J to 10 bases, leaving 9 bases not matched to a gene. The germline gives CDR1 SGHRS, CDR2 YFSETQ. This CDR3 spans 15 amino acids. In DNA, the CDR3 is TGCGCCAGCAGCAAAAGCACCGGGACTAGCGGGGAGCAGTTCTTC. This encodes CASSKSTGTSGEQFF.

This clone has a handful of counts. CDR3 in amino acids: CASSLDGTGGPSYEQYF. In nucleotides, the CDR3 is TGTGCCAGCAGCTTAGACGGTACGGGAGGTCCCTCCTACGAGCAGTACTTC. This chain uses TRBV11-3 with TRBJ2-7, with 7 positions matching TRBD2. CDR1 and CDR2 from the germline V gene are SGHNT and YENEEA. This CDR3 is 17 amino acids long. V gave up 0 bases and J gave up 0 bases; unmatched junction bases: 8.

V is TRBV28 and J is TRBJ1-1; TRBD1 is a possible D gene (5 bases). This CDR3 has 15 residues. Deletions cut 2 bases from V and 6 bases from J, with 16 bases between. Germline loops: CDR1 MDHEN, CDR2 SYDVKM. DNA of the CDR3: TGTGCCAGCAGTTTAATCGTGGGGGTTCGGCCTGAAGCTTTCTTT. Its translation: CASSLIVGVRPEAFF.

V is TRBV7-9 and J is TRBJ1-4; 9 bases fit TRBD1. The CDR3 sequence is 14 residues long. V trimming: 4 bases; J trimming: 7 bases; junction bases outside the gene matches: 4. Germline V CDR1 and CDR2: SEHNR, FQNEAQ (reference sequence). The CDR3 nucleotides are TGTGCCAGCAGCTCAGACAGGGGGAGTGAAAAACTGTTTTTT. Its translation: CASSSDRGSEKLFF.

This clone was detected once. J is TRBJ2-7 and V is TRBV27, with 9 bases matching TRBD1. This CDR3 comprises 18 residues. Germline V gives CDR1 MNHEY, CDR2 SMNVEV (reference sequence). The ends lost 0 bases at V and 3 bases at J; junction bases unmatched: 12. CDR3 DNA: TGTGCCAGCAGTTTATCCCCCCAACAGGGGGCTAGGGTCTACGAGCAGTACTTC. Its translation: CASSLSPQQGARVYEQYF.

The V and J genes are TRBV7-8 and TRBJ2-5; D may correspond to TRBD1 or TRBD2 (6 bases each). Germline assignment: CDR1 SGHVS and CDR2 FQNEAQ. The CDR3 is made up of 13 amino acids. V lost 2 bases to trimming and J lost 9 bases, with 13 bases between them. CDR3 sequence reads: CASSLPGGGAQYF. The CDR3 nucleotides are TGTGCCAGCAGCTTACCCGGGGGCGGGGCCCAGTACTTC.

The chain employs TRBV12-3 or TRBV12-4 and TRBJ1-1, with D uncertain. There are 13 residues in the CDR3. Trimming removed 6 bases at V and 6 bases at J, with 14 bases between. The CDR3 loop is CASSRLKISEAFF. CDR3 DNA: TGTGCCAGCAGCCGCCTTAAGATCTCTGAAGCTTTCTTT.

This clone has just a few counts. The same CDR3 arises from other DNA sequences in this sample as well. The chain employs TRBV7-8 and TRBJ1-4; D ambiguous. CDR3 size: 13 residues. The V and J ends lost 1 base and 7 bases respectively, with 7 bases between them. Germline CDR1 reads SGHVS; CDR2 reads FQNEAQ. Written as DNA, the CDR3 is TGTGCCAGCAGCTTAGGCGGAGGTGAAAAACTGTTTTTT. It yields the protein CASSLGGGEKLFF. The variable domain in full, completed from reference TRBV7-8 and TRBJ1-4, reads GAGVSQSPRYKVAKRGQDVALRCDPISGHVSLFWYQQALGQGPEFLTYFQNEAQLDKSGLPSDRFFAERPEGSVSTLKIQRTQQEDSAVYLCASSLGGGEKLFFGSGTQLSVL.

This sequence joins TRBV7-2 and TRBJ1-2; perhaps TRBD1 as D (6 bases). The CDR3 consists of 13 residues. Germline-derived CDR1 and CDR2 are SGHTA and FQGNSA. Trimming left V 3 bases short and J 2 bases short, with 7 bases between. Here the CDR3 DNA reads TGTGCCAGCAGCTTCACAGGGAACTATGGCTACACCTTC. Encoded protein: CASSFTGNYGYTF.

The CDR3 sequence is CASSIVAGELFF. The DNA of the CDR3 is TGTGCCAGCAGTATAGTAGCCGGGGAGCTGTTTTTT. This chain joins TRBV7-2 and TRBJ2-2; D is unresolved. V dropped 6 bases and J dropped 6 bases, with 8 bases sitting between them. CDR3 size: 12 residues. Germline CDR1 and CDR2: SGHTA and FQGNSA.

The V gene is TRBV25-1, the J gene TRBJ1-4; 11 bases line up with TRBD1. V lost 4 bases to trimming and J lost 6 bases; unmatched junction nucleotides: 7. CDR3 length: 16 residues. Germline V gives CDR1 MGHDK, CDR2 SYGVNS. CDR3 coding DNA: TGTGCCAGCAGTGCGACCGGGACAGGGGGGGATGAAAAACTGTTTTTT. The encoded protein is CASSATGTGGDEKLFF.

CDR3 sequence (DNA): TGTGCCAGCAGTTCTCGACGGAACCCGGCCTACAATGAGCAGTTCTTC. This translates into CASSSRRNPAYNEQFF. The chain has TRBV28 and TRBJ2-1, with no clear D. Trimming shortened V by 4 bases and J by 2 bases, and 15 bases separated the two germline ends. Germline CDR1 is MDHEN and CDR2 is SYDVKM. This CDR3 has 16 residues.

This sequence joins TRBV5-1 and TRBJ1-1, with 8 bases aligning to TRBD1. Germline CDR1 is SGHRS and CDR2 is YFSETQ. V shed 2 bases, J shed 7 bases, and the junction held 7 bases outside the gene matches. This CDR3 comprises 14 residues. CDR3 in DNA: TGCGCCAGCAGCTTACCAGGGGGCGTGGGTGAAGCTTTCTTT. Its protein product is CASSLPGGVGEAFF.

This chain's CDR3 is CASSQYEVGTLGNTIYF. The DNA for the CDR3 is TGTGCCAGCAGCCAGTATGAAGTAGGGACACTCGGAAACACCATATATTTT. V is TRBV3-1 (or the pseudogene TRBV3-2) and J is TRBJ1-3; D is perhaps TRBD1 (6 bases). The CDR3 contains 17 residues. Germline V gene data show CDR1 as LGHDT and CDR2 as YNNKEL (reference sequence). The V end lost 3 bases, the J end lost 4 bases, and 19 bases lay between the germline ends.

This chain connects TRBV6-5 to TRBJ1-2; 7 nucleotides agree with TRBD1. CDR3 length equals 14 residues. The junction had 8 bases not matched to a gene; V was cut back by 7 bases and J by 3 bases. Looked up from germline, CDR1 is MNHEY and CDR2 is SVGAGI. CDR3 sequence (DNA): TGTGCCAGCACCCGACAGGGAGGCGACTATGGCTACACCTTC. Protein: CASTRQGGDYGYTF.

The CDR3 protein is CASSMGNQPQHF. CDR3 DNA sequence: TGTGCCAGTAGTATGGGAAATCAGCCCCAGCATTTT. This rearrangement joins TRBV19 to TRBJ1-5; no definite D call. V lost 3 bases and J lost 4, with 4 bases in between. This CDR3 region has 12 residues. The germline CDR1 and CDR2 sequences are LNHDA and SQIVND (reference sequence).

V and J are TRBV3-1 (or the pseudogene TRBV3-2) and TRBJ2-7; D could derive from TRBD1 or TRBD2 (5 bases each). Germline loops: CDR1 LGHDT, CDR2 YNNKEL (reference sequence). Trimming removed 1 base from V and 0 bases from J, with 7 bases in between. The CDR3 loop spans 14 amino acids. The CDR3 DNA follows: TGTGCCAGCAGCCAAGGGGACGGCTCCTACGAGCAGTACTTC. Its protein is CASSQGDGSYEQYF.